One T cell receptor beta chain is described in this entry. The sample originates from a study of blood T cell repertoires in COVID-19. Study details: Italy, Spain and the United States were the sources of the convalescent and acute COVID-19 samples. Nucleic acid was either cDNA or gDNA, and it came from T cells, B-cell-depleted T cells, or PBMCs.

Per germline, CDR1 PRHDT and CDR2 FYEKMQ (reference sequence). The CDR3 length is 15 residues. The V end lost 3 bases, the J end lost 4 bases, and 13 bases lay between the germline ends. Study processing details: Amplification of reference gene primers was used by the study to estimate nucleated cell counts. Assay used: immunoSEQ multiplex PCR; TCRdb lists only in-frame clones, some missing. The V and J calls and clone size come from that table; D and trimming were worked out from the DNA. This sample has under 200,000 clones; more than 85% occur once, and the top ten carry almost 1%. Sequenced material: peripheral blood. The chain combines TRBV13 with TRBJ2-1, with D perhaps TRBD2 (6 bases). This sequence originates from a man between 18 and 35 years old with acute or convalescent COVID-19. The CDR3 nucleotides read TGTGCCAGCAGCTTGTCCTTTCGGGGGTACAATGAGCAGTTCTTC. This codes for CASSLSFRGYNEQFF.